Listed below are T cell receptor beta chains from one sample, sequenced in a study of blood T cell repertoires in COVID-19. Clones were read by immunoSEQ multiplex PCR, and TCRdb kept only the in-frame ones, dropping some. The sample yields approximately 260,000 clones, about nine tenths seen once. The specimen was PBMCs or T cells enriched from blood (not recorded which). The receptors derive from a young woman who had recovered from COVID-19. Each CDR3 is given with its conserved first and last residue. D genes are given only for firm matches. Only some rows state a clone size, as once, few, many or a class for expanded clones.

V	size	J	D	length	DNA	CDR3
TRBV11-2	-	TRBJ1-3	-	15	TGTGCCAGCAGCCGACTTGTAGTATCTGGAAACACCATATATTTT	CASSRLVVSGNTIYF
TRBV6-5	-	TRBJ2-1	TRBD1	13	TGTGCCAGCAGTTACGGCGCCGGGACAGGGAAGTTCTTC	CASSYGAGTGKFF
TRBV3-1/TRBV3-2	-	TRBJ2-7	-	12	TGTGCCAGCAGCCAAGCCCAGTACGAGCAGTACTTC	CASSQAQYEQYF
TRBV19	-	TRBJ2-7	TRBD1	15	TGTGCCAGTAGTACCCGGGGACAGGCCAGATACGAGCAGTACTTC	CASSTRGQARYEQYF
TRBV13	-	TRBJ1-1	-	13	TGTGCCAGCAGCTTAGGACAGGACACTGAAGCTTTCTTT	CASSLGQDTEAFF
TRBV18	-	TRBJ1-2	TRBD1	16	TGTGCCAGCTCACCCGCCGGGACAGGGGGCCTGCATGGCTACACCTTC	CASSPAGTGGLHGYTF
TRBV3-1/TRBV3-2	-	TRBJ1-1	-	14	TGTGCCAGCAGCCAAGGGGGCGGAGGGACTGAAGCTTTCTTT	CASSQGGGGTEAFF
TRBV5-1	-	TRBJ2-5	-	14	TGCGCCAGCAGCCGCGGGGAGTCAGTAGAGACCCAGTACTTC	CASSRGESVETQYF
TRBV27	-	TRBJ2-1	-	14	TGTGCCAGCACCTGGCAGGGCCCGTACAATGAGCAGTTCTTC	CASTWQGPYNEQFF
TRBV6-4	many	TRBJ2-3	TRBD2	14	TGTGCCAGCAGTGACGGGGGACTAGCAGATACGCAGTATTTT	CASSDGGLADTQYF
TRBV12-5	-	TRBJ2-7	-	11	TGTGCTAGTGGCCGGGGGTACGAGCAGTACTTC	CASGRGYEQYF
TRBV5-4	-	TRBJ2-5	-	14	TGTGCCAGCAGAACCCCGGGGAGAGAAGAGACCCAGTACTTC	CASRTPGREETQYF
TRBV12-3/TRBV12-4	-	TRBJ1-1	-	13	TGTGCCAGCAGTTGGGGGGTGAACACTGAAGCTTTCTTT	CASSWGVNTEAFF
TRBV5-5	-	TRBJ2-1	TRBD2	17	TGTGCCAGCAGCTTGTATCCGACTAGCGGAGGAAAGGGTGAGCAGTTCTTC	CASSLYPTSGGKGEQFF
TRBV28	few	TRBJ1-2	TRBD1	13	TGTGCCATACACCGGGACAGGTTCTATGGCTACACCTTC	CAIHRDRFYGYTF
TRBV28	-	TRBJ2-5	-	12	TGTGCCAGCACTGACACTTCGGAGACCCAGTACTTC	CASTDTSETQYF
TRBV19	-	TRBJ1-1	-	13	TGTGCCAGTAGTGCCTCCTCGGGGATTGAAGCTTTCTTT	CASSASSGIEAFF
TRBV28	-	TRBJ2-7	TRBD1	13	TGTGCCAGCGGCCGGGACAGCACCTACGAGCAGTACTTC	CASGRDSTYEQYF
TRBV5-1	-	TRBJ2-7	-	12	TGCGCCAGCAGCCTAAGCTCCTACGAGCAGTACTTC	CASSLSSYEQYF
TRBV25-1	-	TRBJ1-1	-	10	TGTGCCAGCAGTATAACTGAAGCTTTCTTT	CASSITEAFF
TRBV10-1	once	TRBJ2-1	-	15	TGCGCCAGCAGCCCTACCCGTCCCCCCATGGATGAGCAGTTCTTC	CASSPTRPPMDEQFF
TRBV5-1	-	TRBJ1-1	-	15	TGCGCCAGCAGCTTGTCATCGGGTAAAAACCCGCTGGCTTTCTTT	CASSLSSGKNPLAFF
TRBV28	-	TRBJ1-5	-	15	TGTGCCAGCAGCTATGACAGTACAGTACGACAGCCCCAGCATTTT	CASSYDSTVRQPQHF
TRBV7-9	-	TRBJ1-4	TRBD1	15	TGTGCCAGCAGCAAAGACCGGGACAGGAATGAAAAACTGTTTTTT	CASSKDRDRNEKLFF
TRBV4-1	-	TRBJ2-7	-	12	TGCGCCAGCAGCCAAGATCGGTACGAGCAGTACTTC	CASSQDRYEQYF
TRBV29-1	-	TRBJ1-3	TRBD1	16	TGCAGCGTTGAAGATTGGGCGGACAGGGTTGGAAACACCATATATTTT	CSVEDWADRVGNTIYF
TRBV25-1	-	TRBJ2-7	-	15	TGTGCCAGCACCCCAGGCGTATCTTCCTCCTACGAGCAGTACTTC	CASTPGVSSSYEQYF
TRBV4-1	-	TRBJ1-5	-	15	TGCGCCAGCAGCCAATGGCAGGGAAGCAATCAGCCCCAGCATTTT	CASSQWQGSNQPQHF
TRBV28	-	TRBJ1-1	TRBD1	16	TGTGCCAGCAGTCCCCTTTGGACAGGGGGCCAGACTGAAGCTTTCTTT	CASSPLWTGGQTEAFF
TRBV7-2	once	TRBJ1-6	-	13	TGTGCCAGCAGATATAAAGGGGGGGTAGCCCTCCACTTT	CASRYKGGVALHF
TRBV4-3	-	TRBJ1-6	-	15	TGCGCCAGCAGCCAAGATCCGAAAGCGCGTTCACCCCTCCACTTT	CASSQDPKARSPLHF
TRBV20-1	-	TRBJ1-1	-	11	TGCAGTGCTAGGGACAGTGTTGAAGCTTTCTTT	CSARDSVEAFF
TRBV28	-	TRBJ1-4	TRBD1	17	TGTGCCAGCAGGAAAATAACAGGGGCCGCAACTAATGAAAAACTGTTTTTT	CASRKITGAATNEKLFF
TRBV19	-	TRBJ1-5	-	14	TGTGCCAGTAGCCCTCGACAGGTCCATCAGCCCCAGCATTTT	CASSPRQVHQPQHF
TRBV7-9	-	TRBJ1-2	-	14	TGTGCCAGCAGCTTCGGGTCAGGGGACCATGGCTACACCTTC	CASSFGSGDHGYTF
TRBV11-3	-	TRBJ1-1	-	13	TGTGCCAGCAGCCCCCCGGCGGGGCAAGAAGCTTTCTTT	CASSPPAGQEAFF
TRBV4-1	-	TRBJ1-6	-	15	TGCGCCAGCAGCCGGGAGCCAACGGGATCCTCACCCCTCCACTTT	CASSREPTGSSPLHF
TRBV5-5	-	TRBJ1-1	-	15	TGTGCCAGCAGCAAGGGAGGGGGTTGGGACACTGAAGCTTTCTTT	CASSKGGGWDTEAFF
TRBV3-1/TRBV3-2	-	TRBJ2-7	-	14	TGTGCCAGCAGCCCCCTACCTGTTACCTACGAGCAGTACTTC	CASSPLPVTYEQYF
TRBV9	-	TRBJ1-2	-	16	TGTGCCAGCAGCAATAGGGAGACACCAACTAACTATGGCTACACCTTC	CASSNRETPTNYGYTF